The rows below give T cell receptor beta chains drawn from one sample of a study of cytotoxic CD8 clonotypes in ibrutinib-treated CLL. Some clones are missing from TCRdb's copy, which holds only in-frame ones; the method was immunoSEQ multiplex PCR. The sample has 110,000 to 150,000 clones, 70% to 80% seen once. The sequenced sample was PBMCs, obtained after 24 months of ibrutinib treatment. The receptors were gathered from a human donor with chronic lymphocytic leukemia. CDR3s include the opening cysteine and the closing phenylalanine or tryptophan. The order of the fields is V gene, D gene, J gene, clone size, CDR3 protein, CDR3 DNA. The D gene is left open where the match is weak. Rows give clone size only sometimes, using once, few, many, or a class for an expanded clone.

TRBV5-4	-	TRBJ2-5	-	CASSPRGAGAVRETQYF	TGTGCCAGCAGCCCTCGAGGGGCGGGGGCCGTAAGAGAGACCCAGTACTTC
TRBV6-5	TRBD1	TRBJ1-6	few	CASSPGTGGSPLHF	TGTGCCAGCAGCCCCGGGACAGGGGGTTCACCCCTCCACTTT
TRBV10-3	-	TRBJ1-2	-	CAISEGSAGRTF	TGTGCCATCAGTGAGGGCTCGGCAGGCCGGACCTTC
TRBV4-3	-	TRBJ2-5	-	CASSQDAAGPKAQYF	TGCGCCAGCAGCCAAGATGCGGCGGGCCCAAAGGCCCAGTACTTC
TRBV30	TRBD1	TRBJ1-5	-	CAWSSTGYQPQHF	TGTGCCTGGAGTTCGACAGGGTATCAGCCCCAGCATTTT
TRBV30	-	TRBJ1-2	-	CAWSVGYGYTF	TGTGCCTGGAGTGTGGGCTATGGCTACACCTTC
TRBV23-1	-	TRBJ1-2	-	CASSQSGNLGYTF	TGCGCCAGCAGTCAATCGGGGAACCTGGGCTACACCTTC
TRBV29-1	-	TRBJ2-4	-	CSAGGGPKNIQYF	TGCAGCGCAGGTGGGGGCCCCAAAAACATTCAGTACTTC
TRBV19	-	TRBJ2-4	-	CASSIWGPKNIQYF	TGTGCCAGTAGTATTTGGGGGCCCAAAAACATTCAGTACTTC
TRBV11-2	-	TRBJ2-1	-	CASSLVEQFF	TGTGCCAGCAGCTTAGTTGAGCAGTTCTTC
TRBV5-1	TRBD1	TRBJ2-7	-	CASSVVAGTGNGEQYF	TGCGCCAGCAGTGTGGTGGCGGGGACAGGGAACGGCGAGCAGTACTTC
TRBV5-4	-	TRBJ1-4	many	CASSPETGPNEKLFF	TGTGCCAGCAGCCCAGAGACAGGTCCTAATGAAAAACTGTTTTTT
TRBV30	-	TRBJ2-7	few	CAWSSYTGPTSYEQYF	TGTGCCTGGAGCTCCTACACCGGGCCAACCTCCTACGAGCAGTACTTC
TRBV7-9	TRBD2	TRBJ2-7	-	CASGSSGTYEQYF	TGTGCCAGCGGGTCTAGCGGAACCTACGAGCAGTACTTC
TRBV7-3	-	TRBJ2-2	-	CASSLFPFSNTGELFF	TGTGCCAGCAGCTTATTCCCATTCTCGAACACCGGGGAGCTGTTTTTT
TRBV2	TRBD1	TRBJ1-1	-	CASTLGQGGGGEAFF	TGTGCCAGCACCCTGGGCCAGGGGGGCGGTGGGGAAGCTTTCTTT
TRBV5-1	TRBD1	TRBJ1-1	-	CASSTRQGAGTEAFF	TGCGCCAGCAGCACCCGACAGGGGGCAGGGACTGAAGCTTTCTTT
TRBV4-1	-	TRBJ1-2	once	CASSHTTGTKNYGYTF	TGCGCCAGCAGCCACACCACCGGGACAAAGAACTATGGCTACACCTTC
TRBV18	TRBD2	TRBJ2-1	few	CASSPREGHNEQFF	TGTGCCAGCTCACCAAGGGAGGGACACAATGAGCAGTTCTTC
TRBV7-9	-	TRBJ1-4	few	CASSSRTATNEKLFF	TGTGCCAGCAGCTCCCGCACCGCAACTAATGAAAAACTGTTTTTT
TRBV5-5	TRBD2	TRBJ2-7	-	CASSPGGFEQYF	TGTGCCAGCAGCCCCGGGGGGTTCGAGCAGTACTTC
TRBV6-5	-	TRBJ2-5	-	CASSRLGGGGETQYF	TGTGCCAGCAGCCGACTAGGGGGCGGGGGGGAGACCCAGTACTTC
TRBV5-1	TRBD2	TRBJ2-1	-	CASSPTSGSYNEQFF	TGCGCCAGCAGCCCAACTAGCGGGAGCTACAATGAGCAGTTCTTC
TRBV19	-	TRBJ1-1	-	CASSMAGGTEAFF	TGTGCCAGTAGTATGGCAGGCGGGACTGAAGCTTTCTTT